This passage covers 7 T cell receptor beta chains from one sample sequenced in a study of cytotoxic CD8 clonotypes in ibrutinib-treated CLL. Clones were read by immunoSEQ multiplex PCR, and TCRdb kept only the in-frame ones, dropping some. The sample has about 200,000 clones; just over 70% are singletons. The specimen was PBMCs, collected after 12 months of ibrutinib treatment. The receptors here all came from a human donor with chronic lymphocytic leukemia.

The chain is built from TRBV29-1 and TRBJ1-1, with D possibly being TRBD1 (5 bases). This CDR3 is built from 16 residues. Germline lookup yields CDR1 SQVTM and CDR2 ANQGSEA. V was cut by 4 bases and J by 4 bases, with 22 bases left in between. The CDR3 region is CSVGERRGAVGTEAFF. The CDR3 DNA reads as TGCAGCGTTGGGGAACGGAGGGGCGCCGTGGGCACTGAAGCTTTCTTT.

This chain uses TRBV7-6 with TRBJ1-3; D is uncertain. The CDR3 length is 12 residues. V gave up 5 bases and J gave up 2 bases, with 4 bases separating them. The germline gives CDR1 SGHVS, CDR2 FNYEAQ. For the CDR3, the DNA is TGTGCCAGCAGCAAAGCTGGAAACACCATATATTTT. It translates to CASSKAGNTIYF. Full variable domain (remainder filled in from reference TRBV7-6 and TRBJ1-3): GAGVSQSPRYKVTKRGQDVALRCDPISGHVSLYWYRQALGQGPEFLTYFNYEAQQDKSGLPNDRFSAERPEGSISTLTIQRTEQRDSAMYRCASSKAGNTIYFGEGSWLTVV.

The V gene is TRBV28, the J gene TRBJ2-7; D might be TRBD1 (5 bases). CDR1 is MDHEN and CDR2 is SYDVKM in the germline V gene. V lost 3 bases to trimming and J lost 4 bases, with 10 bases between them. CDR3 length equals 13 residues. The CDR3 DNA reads TGTGCCAGCAGTTTCCTAGGGGCATACGAGCAGTACTTC. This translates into CASSFLGAYEQYF.

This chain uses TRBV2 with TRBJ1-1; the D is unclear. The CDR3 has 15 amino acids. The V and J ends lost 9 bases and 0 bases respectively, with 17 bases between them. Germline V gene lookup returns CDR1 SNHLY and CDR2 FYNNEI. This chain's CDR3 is CASGSNLRVNTEAFF. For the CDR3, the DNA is TGTGCCAGTGGGTCTAACTTAAGGGTGAACACTGAAGCTTTCTTT.

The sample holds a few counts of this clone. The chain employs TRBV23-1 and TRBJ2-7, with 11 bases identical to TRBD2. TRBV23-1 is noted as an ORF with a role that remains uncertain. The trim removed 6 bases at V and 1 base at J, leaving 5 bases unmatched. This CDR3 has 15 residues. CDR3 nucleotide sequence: TGCGCCAGCAGCCCGACTAGCGGGGATTCCTACGAGCAGTACTTC. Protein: CASSPTSGDSYEQYF.

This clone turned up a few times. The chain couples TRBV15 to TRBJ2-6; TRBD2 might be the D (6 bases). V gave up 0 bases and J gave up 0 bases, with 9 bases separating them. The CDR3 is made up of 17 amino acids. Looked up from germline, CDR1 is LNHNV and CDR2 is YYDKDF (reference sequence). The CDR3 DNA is TGTGCCACCAGCAGAGACGCGCGGGACTCTGGGGCCAACGTCCTGACTTTC. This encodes CATSRDARDSGANVLTF. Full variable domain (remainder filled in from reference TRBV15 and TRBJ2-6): DAMVIQNPRYQVTQFGKPVTLSCSQTLNHNVMYWYQQKSSQAPKLLFHYYDKDFNNEADTPDNFQSRRPNTSFCFLDIRSPGLGDTAMYLCATSRDARDSGANVLTFGAGSRLTVL.

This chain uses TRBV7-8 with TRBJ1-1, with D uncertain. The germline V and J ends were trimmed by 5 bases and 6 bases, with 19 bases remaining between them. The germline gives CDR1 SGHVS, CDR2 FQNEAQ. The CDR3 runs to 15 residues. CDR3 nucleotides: TGTGCCAGCAGCCCCCTTCGGCTTTGGCGGTCTGAAGCTTTCTTT. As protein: CASSPLRLWRSEAFF.